This T cell receptor (beta chain) emerged from a study of cytomegalovirus exposure and HLA in healthy donors. Study results and limitations: A classifier reportedly called cytomegalovirus status with high sensitivity and specificity.

This clone was counted between two and nine times. Its antigen is unidentified. The CDR3 length is 15 residues. The V segment lost 1 base and the J segment 2 bases; nucleotides outside the gene matches: 4. Germline values: CDR1 SEHNR, CDR2 FQNEAQ (reference sequence). The donors were in the approximately 120-subject validation cohort; that cohort was separate from the approximately 700-subject first cohort. Assay: immunoSEQ multiplex PCR; the TCRdb copy retains only in-frame clones and omits some. The sample carries about 140,000 clones, approximately 90% recorded once. Specimen: PBMCs. The TCR originated in a man between 18 and 29 years old in good health and CMV-seronegative. This rearrangement joins TRBV7-9 to TRBJ2-7; TRBD1 matches 8 bases. This CDR3 is CASSLGQGAAYEQYF. The DNA of the CDR3 is TGTGCCAGCAGCTTAGGGCAGGGGGCAGCCTACGAGCAGTACTTC.